This paragraph reports one T cell receptor (beta chain). No antigen is known for it. The sample belongs to a study of OX40 agonist ivuxolimab in advanced cancers. Points from the study as a whole: Clones of CD4+ and CD8+ blood T cells grew by week 6 at doses of 0.1 to 3.0 mg/kg. Expanded clones were, on average, more numerous in CD8+ T cells than in CD4+.

Clones were read by immunoSEQ multiplex PCR, and TCRdb kept only the in-frame ones, dropping some. The sample consists of roughly 64,000 clones, around 88% of them appearing once. Germline assignment: CDR1 SGHTA and CDR2 FQGTGA. V gave up 1 base and J gave up 0 bases, with 8 bases separating them. The CDR3 has 15 residues. The origin of this receptor is an adult with an advanced solid tumor such as melanoma, head and neck, liver or kidney cancer. The starting material was CD4+ or CD8+ T cells sorted from blood, obtained in a trial of the OX40 agonist ivuxolimab. The V call is TRBV7-3, the J call TRBJ2-3; D is unclear. CDR3 residues: CASSLMGESTDTQYF. CDR3 bases: TGTGCCAGCAGCTTAATGGGCGAGAGCACAGATACGCAGTATTTT.